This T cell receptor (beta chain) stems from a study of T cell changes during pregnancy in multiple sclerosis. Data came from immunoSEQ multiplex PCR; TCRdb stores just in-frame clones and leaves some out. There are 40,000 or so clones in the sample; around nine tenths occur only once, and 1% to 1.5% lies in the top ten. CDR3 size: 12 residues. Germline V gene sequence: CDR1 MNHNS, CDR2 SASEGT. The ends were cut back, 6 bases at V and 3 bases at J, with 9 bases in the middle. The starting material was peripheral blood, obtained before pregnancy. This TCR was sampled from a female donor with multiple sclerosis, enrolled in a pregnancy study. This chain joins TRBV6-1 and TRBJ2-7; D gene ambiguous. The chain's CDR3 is CASSRSGYEQYF. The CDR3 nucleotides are TGTGCCAGCAGCCGGTCTGGCTACGAGCAGTACTTC.